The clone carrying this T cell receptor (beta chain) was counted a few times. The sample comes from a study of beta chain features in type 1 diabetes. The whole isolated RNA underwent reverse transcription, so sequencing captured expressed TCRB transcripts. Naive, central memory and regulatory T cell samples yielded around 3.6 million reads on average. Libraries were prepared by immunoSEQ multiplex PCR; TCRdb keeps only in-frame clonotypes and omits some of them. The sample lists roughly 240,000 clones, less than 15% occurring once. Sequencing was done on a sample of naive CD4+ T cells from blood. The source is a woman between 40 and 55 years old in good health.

CDR3 amino acids: CASRWDRADTIYF. DNA for the CDR3: TGTGCCAGCAGATGGGACAGGGCAGACACCATATATTTT. This sequence joins TRBV28 and TRBJ1-3; TRBD1 agrees at 9 bases. V shed 6 bases, J shed 8 bases, and the junction held 5 bases outside the gene matches. The CDR3 sequence is 13 residues long. Germline CDR1 MDHEN, CDR2 SYDVKM.